The present entry profiles one T cell receptor beta chain with its context. Clones were read by immunoSEQ multiplex PCR, and TCRdb kept only the in-frame ones, dropping some. This sample yields tens of thousands of clones, of which more than 70% are seen a single time; about a fifth belongs to the top ten. The data were obtained in a study of OX40 agonist ivuxolimab in advanced cancers. The wider study: Those enrolled were roughly 85% male, with a mean age of roughly 62 years and ages from roughly 23 to 80. Partial responses were seen in three patients, one with hepatocellular carcinoma and two with cutaneous melanoma.

Patients were ruled out by autoimmune disease history or systemic immunosuppression. V was pared by 7 bases and J by 3 bases, with 18 bases of the junction left unmatched. The germline V gene encodes CDR1 MDHEN and CDR2 SYDVKM. CDR3 length equals 18 residues. This TCR came from an adult with an advanced solid tumor such as melanoma, head and neck, liver or kidney cancer. Sequencing was performed on CD4+ or CD8+ T cells sorted from blood, taken in a trial of the OX40 agonist ivuxolimab. This chain joins TRBV28 and TRBJ2-1; 7 nucleotides agree with TRBD1. The CDR3, as DNA: TGTGCCAGCATAGGTCCAAAGGCTGAGGGGGCTCGCTACAATGAGCAGTTCTTC. Its translation: CASIGPKAEGARYNEQFF.